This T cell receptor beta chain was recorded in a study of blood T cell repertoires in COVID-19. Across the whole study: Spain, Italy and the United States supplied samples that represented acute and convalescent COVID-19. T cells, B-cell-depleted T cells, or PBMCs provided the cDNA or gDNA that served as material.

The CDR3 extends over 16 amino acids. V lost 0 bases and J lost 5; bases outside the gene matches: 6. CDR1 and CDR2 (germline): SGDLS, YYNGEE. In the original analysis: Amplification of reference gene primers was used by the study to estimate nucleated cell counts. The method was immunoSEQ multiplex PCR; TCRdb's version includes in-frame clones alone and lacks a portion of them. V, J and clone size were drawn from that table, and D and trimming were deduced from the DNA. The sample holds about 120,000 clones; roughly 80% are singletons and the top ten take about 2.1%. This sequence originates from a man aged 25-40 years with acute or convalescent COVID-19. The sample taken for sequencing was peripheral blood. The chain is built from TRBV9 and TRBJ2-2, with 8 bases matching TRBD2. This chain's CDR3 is CASSVGREAVTGELFF. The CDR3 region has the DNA TGTGCCAGCAGCGTAGGGCGGGAGGCCGTGACCGGGGAGCTGTTTTTT.